This T cell receptor (beta chain) comes out of a study of T cells expressing NK-cell markers. As for the study in general: The sequencing cohort of eight donors included seven HCMV-seropositive individuals and one seronegative individual.

A remark on this clonotype: Its target is not known.

UMI-tagged 5'RACE template switching yielded the TCR beta cDNA. TCRdb reprocessed the 5' RACE reads; each CDR3 protein has one entry and no DNA is given. The table for this sample gives fewer than 200,000 distinct CDR3 sequences. CDR1 and CDR2 (germline): MNHEY, SVGAGI. The CDR3 is 13 residues long. General study results and limits: In several donors, dominant CD3+CD56+NKG2C+ clones formed roughly 1.0-7.5% of CD8+ cells.

Sequencing was carried out using blood T cells: a sorted CD56 or NKG2C T cell subset, CD4+ or CD8+ T cells, or bulk PBMC T cells (not recorded which). The receptor was derived from a woman between 18 and 70 years old in good health. The gene calls are TRBV6-5 and TRBJ1-2. CDR3 loop: CAMQPQANYGYTF.